This T cell receptor beta chain was retrieved from a study of shared T cell receptors in the human thymus. The method was immunoSEQ multiplex PCR; TCRdb's version includes in-frame clones alone and lacks a portion of them. The sample carries 630,000 or so clones, approximately 87% recorded once. This clone was recorded once. CDR3 size: 20 residues. The germline gives CDR1 ENHRY, CDR2 SYGVKD. With 0 bases clipped from V and 1 base from J, the junction kept 14 bases outside the gene matches. This same sample was also taken into another study, of human thymus T cells. As that report states: Each of the donors was a healthy Finnish infant who was undergoing open corrective cardiac surgery for congenital heart defects.

This sequence joins TRBV10-3 and TRBJ1-1; 10 positions agree with TRBD1. This clonotype originated in a boy in the first two years of life with a congenital heart defect. The specimen sequenced was thymocytes. The CDR3 reads CAISESAETGGPLRNTEAFF. CDR3 nucleotide sequence: TGTGCCATCAGTGAGTCGGCCGAGACAGGGGGCCCACTCAGGAACACTGAAGCTTTCTTT.